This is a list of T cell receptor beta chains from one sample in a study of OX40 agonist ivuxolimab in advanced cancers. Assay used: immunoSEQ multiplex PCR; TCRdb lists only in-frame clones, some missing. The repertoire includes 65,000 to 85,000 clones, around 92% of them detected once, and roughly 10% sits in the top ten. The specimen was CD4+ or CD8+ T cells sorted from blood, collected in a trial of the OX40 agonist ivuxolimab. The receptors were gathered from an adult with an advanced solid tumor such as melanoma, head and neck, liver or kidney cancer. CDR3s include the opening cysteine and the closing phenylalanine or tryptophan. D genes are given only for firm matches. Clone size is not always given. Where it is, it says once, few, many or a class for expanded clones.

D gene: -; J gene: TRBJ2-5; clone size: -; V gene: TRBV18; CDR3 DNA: TGTGCCAGCTCACCAGGTCCCCTTGTGAAGACCCAGTACTTC; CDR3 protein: CASSPGPLVKTQYF
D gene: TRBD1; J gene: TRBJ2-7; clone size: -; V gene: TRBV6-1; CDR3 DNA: TGTGCCAGCAGTGAAGCGCTTTGGGCAGGGGGCCTCGAGCAGTACTTC; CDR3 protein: CASSEALWAGGLEQYF
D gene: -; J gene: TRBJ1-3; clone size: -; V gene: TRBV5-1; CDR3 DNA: TGCGCCAGCAGCCCGCAGAGGGCTGGAAACACCATATATTTT; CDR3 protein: CASSPQRAGNTIYF
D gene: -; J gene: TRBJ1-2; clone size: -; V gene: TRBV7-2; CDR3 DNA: TGTGCCAGCAGCTTACTGACAGCTTATGGCTACACCTTC; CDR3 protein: CASSLLTAYGYTF
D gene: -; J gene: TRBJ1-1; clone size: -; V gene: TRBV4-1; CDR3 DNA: TGCGCCAGCAGCCAGGGACCTCGGGGGACTGAAGCTTTCTTT; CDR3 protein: CASSQGPRGTEAFF
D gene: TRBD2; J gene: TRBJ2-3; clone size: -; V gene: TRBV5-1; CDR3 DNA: TGCGCCAGCTGGGATACTAGCGGGGTCACAGATACGCAGTATTTT; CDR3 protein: CASWDTSGVTDTQYF
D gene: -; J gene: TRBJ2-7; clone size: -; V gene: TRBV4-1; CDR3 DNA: TGCGCCAGCAGCCAAACAGAAATCTACGAGCAGTACTTC; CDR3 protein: CASSQTEIYEQYF
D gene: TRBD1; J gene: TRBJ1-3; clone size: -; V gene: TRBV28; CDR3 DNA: TGTGCCAGCAGTCAAACAGGGGCTGGAAACACCATATATTTT; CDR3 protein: CASSQTGAGNTIYF
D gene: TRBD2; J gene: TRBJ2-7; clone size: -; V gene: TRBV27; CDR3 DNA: TGTGCCAGCACCAGACTAGCGGGGGGCTCCTACGAGCAGTACTTC; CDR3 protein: CASTRLAGGSYEQYF
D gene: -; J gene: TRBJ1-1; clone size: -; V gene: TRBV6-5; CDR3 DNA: TGTGCCAGCAGCTTACCGTCCACTGAAGCTTTCTTT; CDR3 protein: CASSLPSTEAFF
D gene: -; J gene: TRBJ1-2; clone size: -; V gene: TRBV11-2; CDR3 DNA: TGTGCCAGCAGCGCCCGACAGGATACTAACTATGGCTACACCTTC; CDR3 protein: CASSARQDTNYGYTF
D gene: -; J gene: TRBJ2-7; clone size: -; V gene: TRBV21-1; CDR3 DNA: TGTGCCAGCAGCAATCGGGGGAGGAGCTACGAGCAGTACTTC; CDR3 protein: CASSNRGRSYEQYF
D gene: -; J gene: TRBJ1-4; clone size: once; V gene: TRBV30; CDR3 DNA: TGTGCCTGGAGGTCTGAGGGGCTGGAAAAACTGTTTTTT; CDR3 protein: CAWRSEGLEKLFF
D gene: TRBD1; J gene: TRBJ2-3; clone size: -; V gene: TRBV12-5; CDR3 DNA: TGTGCTAGTGGGCAGGGGGTCGGGACAGATACGCAGTATTTT; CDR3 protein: CASGQGVGTDTQYF
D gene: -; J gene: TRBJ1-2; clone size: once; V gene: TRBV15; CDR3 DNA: TGTGCCACCAGCAGAGATCTGAGGAAAATTGCCTACACCTTC; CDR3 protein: CATSRDLRKIAYTF
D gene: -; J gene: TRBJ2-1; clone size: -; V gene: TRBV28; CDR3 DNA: -; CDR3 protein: CASSSSGTRQFF
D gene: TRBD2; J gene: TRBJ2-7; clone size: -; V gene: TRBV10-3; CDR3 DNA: TGTGCCATCGGAGCGGGGCGCAGGGCCTCGTCCTACGAGCAGTACTTC; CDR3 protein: CAIGAGRRASSYEQYF
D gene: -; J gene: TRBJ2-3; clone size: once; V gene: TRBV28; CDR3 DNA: TGTGCCAGCAGTCCCCCCCAGAGAGATACGCAGTATTTT; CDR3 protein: CASSPPQRDTQYF
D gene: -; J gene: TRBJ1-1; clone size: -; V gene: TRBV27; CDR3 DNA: TGTGCCAGCAGACGGCTGTCGGTCACTGAAGCTTTCTTT; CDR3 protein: CASRRLSVTEAFF
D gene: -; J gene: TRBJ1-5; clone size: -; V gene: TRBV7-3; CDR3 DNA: TGTGCCAGCAGCTTAAATCTCGGGCCTCTCAATCAGCCCCAGCATTTT; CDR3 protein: CASSLNLGPLNQPQHF
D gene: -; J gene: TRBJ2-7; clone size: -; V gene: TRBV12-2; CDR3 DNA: TGTGCAAGTCGCTTTGGGCGGACCTACGAGCAGTACTTC; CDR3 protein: CASRFGRTYEQYF
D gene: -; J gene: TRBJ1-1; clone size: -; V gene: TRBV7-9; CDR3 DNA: TGTGCCAGCAGCTTAAAGGGGGGCACTGAAGCTTTCTTT; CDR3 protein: CASSLKGGTEAFF
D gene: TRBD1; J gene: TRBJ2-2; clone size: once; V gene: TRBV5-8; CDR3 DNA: TGTGCCAGCAGCTCTCCATTTGGGACAGGGACCACCGGGGAGCTGTTTTTT; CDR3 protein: CASSSPFGTGTTGELFF
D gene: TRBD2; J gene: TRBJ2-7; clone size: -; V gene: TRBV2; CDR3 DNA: TGTGCCAGCAGTGTACGGGAGGGAGGAAGGGAGCAGTACTTC; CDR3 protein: CASSVREGGREQYF
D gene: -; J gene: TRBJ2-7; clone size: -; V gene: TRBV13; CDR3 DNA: TGTGCCAGCAGCTTCCGGGGGTACGAGCAGTACTTC; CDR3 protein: CASSFRGYEQYF
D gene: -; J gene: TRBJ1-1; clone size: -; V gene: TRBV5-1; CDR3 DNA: TGCGCCAGCAGAAAGGGTCCCTCAGTCGCTGAAGCTTTCTTT; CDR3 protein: CASRKGPSVAEAFF
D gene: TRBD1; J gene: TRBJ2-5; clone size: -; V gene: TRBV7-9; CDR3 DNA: TGTGCCAGCAGCTTAGGGGAACAGGGACAGGGACGTGAAGAGACCCAGTACTTC; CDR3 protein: CASSLGEQGQGREETQYF
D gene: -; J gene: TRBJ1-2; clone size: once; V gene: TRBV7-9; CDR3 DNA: TGTGCCAGCAGCTTAGCAGGGGCCGGGTATGGCTACACCTTC; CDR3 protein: CASSLAGAGYGYTF
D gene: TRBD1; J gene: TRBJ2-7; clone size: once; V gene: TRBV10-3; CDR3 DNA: TGTGCCATCAGTTCCAGGGGGCGCGGATACGAGCAGTACTTC; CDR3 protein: CAISSRGRGYEQYF
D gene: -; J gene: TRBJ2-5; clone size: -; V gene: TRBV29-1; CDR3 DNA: TGCAGCGTTGTATGGGCTAATGGCCTAAGGGAGACCCAGTACTTC; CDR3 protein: CSVVWANGLRETQYF
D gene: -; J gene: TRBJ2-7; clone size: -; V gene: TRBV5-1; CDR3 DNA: TGCGCCAGCAGCTCTTACTCCTACGAGCAGTACTTC; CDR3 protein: CASSSYSYEQYF
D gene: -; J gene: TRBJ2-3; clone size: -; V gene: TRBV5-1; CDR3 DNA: TGCGCCAGCAGCCTGGACTCCACAGATACGCAGTATTTT; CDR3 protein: CASSLDSTDTQYF
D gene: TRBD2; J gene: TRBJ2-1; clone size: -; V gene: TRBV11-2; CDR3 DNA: TGTGCCAGCAGCTTAGTCACCGGGACTAGCGGGAGGAGGCAGTTCTTC; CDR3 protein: CASSLVTGTSGRRQFF
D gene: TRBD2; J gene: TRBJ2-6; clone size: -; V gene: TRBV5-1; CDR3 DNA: TGCGCCAGCAGCCCGGGGGGGCGGGCTGGGGCCAACGTCCTGACTTTC; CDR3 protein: CASSPGGRAGANVLTF
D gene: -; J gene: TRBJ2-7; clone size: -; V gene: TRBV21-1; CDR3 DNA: TGTGCCAGCAGCAGCCCGGGGACTTTCTACGAGCAGTACTTC; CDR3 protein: CASSSPGTFYEQYF
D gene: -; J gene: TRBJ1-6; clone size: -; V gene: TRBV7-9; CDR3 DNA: TGTGCCAGCAGCTTAGACAGTAATAATTCACCCCTCCACTTT; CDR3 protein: CASSLDSNNSPLHF
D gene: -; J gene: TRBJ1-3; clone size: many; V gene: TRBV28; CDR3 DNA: TGTGCCAGCAGCACCCCCGGGATCCCACTGAGAAGAAACACCATATATTTT; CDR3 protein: CASSTPGIPLRRNTIYF
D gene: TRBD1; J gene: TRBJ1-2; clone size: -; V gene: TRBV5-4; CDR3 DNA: TGTGCCAGCAGCCCGCCGGGACAGCAAAACTATGGCTACACCTTC; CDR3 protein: CASSPPGQQNYGYTF
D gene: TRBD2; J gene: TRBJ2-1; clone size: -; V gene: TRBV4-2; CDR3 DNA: TGTGCCAGCAGCTCCTGGACTAGCGGCTCCTACAATGAGCAGTTCTTC; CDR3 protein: CASSSWTSGSYNEQFF
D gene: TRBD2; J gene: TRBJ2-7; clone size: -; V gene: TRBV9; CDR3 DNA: TGTGCCAGCAGCGTAGCTAGCGGGGGTTACGAGCAGTACTTC; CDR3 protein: CASSVASGGYEQYF
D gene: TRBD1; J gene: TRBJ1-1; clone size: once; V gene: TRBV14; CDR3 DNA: TGTGCCAGCAGCCCTTGGACAGGGGGGAACACTGAAGCTTTCTTT; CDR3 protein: CASSPWTGGNTEAFF
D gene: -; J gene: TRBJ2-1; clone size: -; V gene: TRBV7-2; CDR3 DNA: TGTGCCAGCAGCGAAGACTGGGGGGCTGGTGAGCAGTTCTTC; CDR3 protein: CASSEDWGAGEQFF
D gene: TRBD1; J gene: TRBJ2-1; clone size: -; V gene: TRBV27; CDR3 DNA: TGTGCCAGCAGTTTAGGGACAGTAAATGAGCAGTTCTTC; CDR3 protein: CASSLGTVNEQFF
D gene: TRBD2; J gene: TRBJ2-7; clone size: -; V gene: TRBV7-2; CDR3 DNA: TGTGCCAGCAGCATCAGCGGGGGACCCTACGAGCAGTACTTC; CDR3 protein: CASSISGGPYEQYF
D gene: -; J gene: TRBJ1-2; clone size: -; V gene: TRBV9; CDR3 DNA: TGTGCCAGCAGCGTAGCTGGGACAAGCTCCTATGGCTACACCTTC; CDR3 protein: CASSVAGTSSYGYTF
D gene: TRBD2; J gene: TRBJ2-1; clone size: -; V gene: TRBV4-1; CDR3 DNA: TGCGCCAGCAGCCAACGCCCTCGCGAGCTAGCGGGTTCGGGTGAGCAGTTCTTC; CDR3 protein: CASSQRPRELAGSGEQFF
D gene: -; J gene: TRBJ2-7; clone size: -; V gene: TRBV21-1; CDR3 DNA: TGTGCCAGCAGCGGCTGGGACAGGTACTACGAGCAGTACTTC; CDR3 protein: CASSGWDRYYEQYF